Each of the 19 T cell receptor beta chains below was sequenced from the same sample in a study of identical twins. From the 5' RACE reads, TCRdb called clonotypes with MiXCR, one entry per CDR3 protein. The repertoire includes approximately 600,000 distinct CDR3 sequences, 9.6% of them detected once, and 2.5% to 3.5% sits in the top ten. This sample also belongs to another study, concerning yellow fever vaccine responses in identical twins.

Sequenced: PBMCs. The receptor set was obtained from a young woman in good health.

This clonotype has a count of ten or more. The CDR3 sequence is CASSLSGGFYSTDTQYF. DNA for the CDR3: TGTGCCAGCAGCTTAAGTGGGGGTTTCTATAGCACAGATACGCAGTATTTT. The chain has TRBV7-2 and TRBJ2-3, with D perhaps being TRBD1 or TRBD2 (5 bases each). Trimming took off 2 bases at V and 0 bases at J, with 15 bases between the two ends. The CDR3 runs 17 residues. CDR1 is SGHTA and CDR2 is FQGNSA in the germline V gene.

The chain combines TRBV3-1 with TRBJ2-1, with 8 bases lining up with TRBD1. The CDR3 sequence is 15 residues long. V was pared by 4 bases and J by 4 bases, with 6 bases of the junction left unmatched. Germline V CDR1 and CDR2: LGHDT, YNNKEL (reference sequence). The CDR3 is CASSRRQGRYNEQFF. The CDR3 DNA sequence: TGTGCCAGCAGCCGTAGACAGGGGAGATACAATGAGCAGTTCTTC.

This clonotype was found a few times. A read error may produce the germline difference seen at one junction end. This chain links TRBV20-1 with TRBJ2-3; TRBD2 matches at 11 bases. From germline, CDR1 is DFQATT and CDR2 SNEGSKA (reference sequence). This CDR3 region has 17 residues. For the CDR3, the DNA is TGCAGTGCTGGAGACGCCGGGACTAGCGGTAGCACAGATACGCAGTATTTT. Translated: CSAGDAGTSGSTDTQYF.

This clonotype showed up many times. The CDR3 region has the DNA TGTGCCAGCAGCTTAGTTTGGGAGACCCAGTACTTC. This translates into CASSLVWETQYF. The gene calls are TRBV5-6 and TRBJ2-5; no definite D call. V was shortened by 2 bases and J by 5 bases, with 7 bases between the two germline ends. The CDR3 consists of 12 residues. Germline CDR1 is SGHDT and CDR2 is YYEEEE.

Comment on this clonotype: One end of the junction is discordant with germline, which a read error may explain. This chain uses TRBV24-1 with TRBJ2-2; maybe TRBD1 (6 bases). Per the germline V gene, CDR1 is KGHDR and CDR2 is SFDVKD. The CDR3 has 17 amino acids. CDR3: CTTSHPPGAPNTGELFF. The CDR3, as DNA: TGTACCACCAGTCACCCCCCAGGGGCTCCGAACACCGGGGAGCTGTTTTTT.

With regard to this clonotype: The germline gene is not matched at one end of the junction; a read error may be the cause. CDR3 in amino acids: CTSSLVGGSLAGANVLTF. CDR3 DNA sequence: TGTACCAGCAGTTTAGTTGGGGGTAGTCTAGCTGGGGCCAACGTCCTGACTTTC. The chain links TRBV12-3 or TRBV12-4 to TRBJ2-6, with D perhaps assigned TRBD1 or TRBD2 (5 bases each). This CDR3 spans 18 amino acids.

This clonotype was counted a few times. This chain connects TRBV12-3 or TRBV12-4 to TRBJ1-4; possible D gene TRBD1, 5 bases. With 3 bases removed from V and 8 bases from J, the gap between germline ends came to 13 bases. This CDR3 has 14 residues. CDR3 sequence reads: CASSFDGGTEKLFF. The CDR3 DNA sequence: TGTGCCAGCAGTTTTGATGGAGGGACGGAAAAACTGTTTTTT.

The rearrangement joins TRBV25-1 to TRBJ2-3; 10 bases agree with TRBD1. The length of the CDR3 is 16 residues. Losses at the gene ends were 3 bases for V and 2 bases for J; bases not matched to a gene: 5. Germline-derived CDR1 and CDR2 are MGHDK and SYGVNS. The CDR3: CASSEGQGRDTDTQYF. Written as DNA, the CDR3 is TGTGCCAGCAGTGAGGGACAGGGGCGGGACACAGATACGCAGTATTTT. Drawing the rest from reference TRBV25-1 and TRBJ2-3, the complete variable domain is EADIYQTPRYLVIGTGKKITLECSQTMGHDKMYWYQQDPGMELHLIHYSYGVNSTEKGDLSSESTVSRIRTEHFPLTLESARPSHTSQYLCASSEGQGRDTDTQYFGPGTRLTVL.

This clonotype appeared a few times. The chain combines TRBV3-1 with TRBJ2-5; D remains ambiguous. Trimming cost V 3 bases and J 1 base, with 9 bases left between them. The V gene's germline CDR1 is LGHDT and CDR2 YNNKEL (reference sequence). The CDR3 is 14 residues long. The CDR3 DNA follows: TGTGCCAGCAGCCATTATATAGCCCAAGAGACCCAGTACTTC. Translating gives CASSHYIAQETQYF.

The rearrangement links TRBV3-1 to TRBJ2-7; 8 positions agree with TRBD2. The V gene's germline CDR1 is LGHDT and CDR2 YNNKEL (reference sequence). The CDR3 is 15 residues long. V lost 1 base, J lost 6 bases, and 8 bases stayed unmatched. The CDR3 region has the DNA TGTGCCAGCAGCCAAGTAGCGGGGAATAGTGGCGAGCAGTACTTC. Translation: CASSQVAGNSGEQYF.

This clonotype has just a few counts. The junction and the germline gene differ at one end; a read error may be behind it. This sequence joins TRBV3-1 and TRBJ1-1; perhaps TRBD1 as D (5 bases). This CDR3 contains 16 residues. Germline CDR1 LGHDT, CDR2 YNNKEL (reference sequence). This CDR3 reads CASSQQAAGQNAEAFF. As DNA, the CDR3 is TGTGCCAGCAGCCAACAGGCAGCAGGGCAGAACGCTGAAGCTTTCTTT.

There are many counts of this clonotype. CDR3: CAISGQNYEQYF. In nucleotides, the CDR3 is TGTGCCATCAGTGGACAGAACTACGAGCAGTACTTC. The chain carries TRBV10-3 and TRBJ2-7; the D gene is possibly TRBD1 (5 bases). V dropped 4 bases and J dropped 3 bases, with 7 bases sitting between them. The germline gives CDR1 ENHRY, CDR2 SYGVKD. The CDR3 has 12 amino acids.

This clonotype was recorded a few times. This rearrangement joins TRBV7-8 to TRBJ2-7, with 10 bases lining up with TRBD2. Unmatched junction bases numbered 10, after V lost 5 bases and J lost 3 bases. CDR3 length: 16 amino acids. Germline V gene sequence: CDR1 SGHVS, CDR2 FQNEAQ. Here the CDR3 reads CASSGETSGLYYEQYF. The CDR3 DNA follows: TGTGCCAGCAGCGGAGAGACTAGCGGGCTATACTACGAGCAGTACTTC.

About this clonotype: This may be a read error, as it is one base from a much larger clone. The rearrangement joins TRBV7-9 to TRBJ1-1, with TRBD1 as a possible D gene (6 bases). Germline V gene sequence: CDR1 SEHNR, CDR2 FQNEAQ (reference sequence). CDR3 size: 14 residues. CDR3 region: CASTLGQLNTEAFF. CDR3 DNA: TGTGCCAGCACCTTAGGACAGTTGAACACTGAAGCTTTCTTT.

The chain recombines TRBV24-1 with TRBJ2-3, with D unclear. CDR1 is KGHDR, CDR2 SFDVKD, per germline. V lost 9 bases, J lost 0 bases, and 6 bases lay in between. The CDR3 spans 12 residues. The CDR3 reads CATAVSTDTQYF. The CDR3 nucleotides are TGTGCCACCGCAGTAAGCACAGATACGCAGTATTTT.

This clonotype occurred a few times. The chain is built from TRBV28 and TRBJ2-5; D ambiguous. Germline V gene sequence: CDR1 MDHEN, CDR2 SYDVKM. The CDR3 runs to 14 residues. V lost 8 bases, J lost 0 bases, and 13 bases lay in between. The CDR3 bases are TGTGCCAGCGGGGATAAGGAGAACCAAGAGACCCAGTACTTC. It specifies CASGDKENQETQYF.

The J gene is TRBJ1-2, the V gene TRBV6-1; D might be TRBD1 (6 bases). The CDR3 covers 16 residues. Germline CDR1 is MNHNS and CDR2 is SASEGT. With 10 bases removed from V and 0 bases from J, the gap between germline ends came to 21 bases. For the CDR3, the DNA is TGTGCCATCACATTCCGGGACACTGCGCCTAACTATGGCTACACCTTC. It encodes CAITFRDTAPNYGYTF.

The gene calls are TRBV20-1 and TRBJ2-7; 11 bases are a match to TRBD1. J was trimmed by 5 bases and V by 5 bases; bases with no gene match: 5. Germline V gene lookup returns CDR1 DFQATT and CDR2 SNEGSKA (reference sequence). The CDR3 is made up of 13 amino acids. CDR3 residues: CSALDRGLDEQYF. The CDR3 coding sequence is TGCAGTGCTTTGGACAGGGGGCTTGACGAGCAGTACTTC.

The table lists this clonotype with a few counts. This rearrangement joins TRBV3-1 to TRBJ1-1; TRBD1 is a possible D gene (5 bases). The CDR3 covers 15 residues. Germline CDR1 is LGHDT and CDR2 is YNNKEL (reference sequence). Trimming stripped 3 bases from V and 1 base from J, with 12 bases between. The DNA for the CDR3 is TGTGCCAGCAGCCAGGGCGGGGGGAGGAACACTGAAGCTTTCTTT. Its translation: CASSQGGGRNTEAFF.